This entry describes one TCR beta chain. The CDR3 is 14 residues long. The germline CDR1 and CDR2 sequences are KGHSH and LQKENI. After removal of 4 bases from V and 3 bases from J, the junction contained 4 bases not matched to a gene. The assay was immunoSEQ multiplex PCR, and TCRdb's table has in-frame clones only and misses some. The table records 200,000 or so clones, roughly 87% of them present only once. The sample originates from a study of blood T cell repertoires in COVID-19. The cohort comprised adults aged roughly 18 to 95 years residing in approximately 25 US areas. The origin of this receptor is a woman aged 40-49 years with acute COVID-19. The V gene is TRBV18, the J gene TRBJ2-7; 9 positions agree with TRBD1. The sequencing sample was made of PBMCs or T cells enriched from blood (not recorded which). Written as DNA, the CDR3 is TGTGCCAGCTCACAAGACAGGGGGGGCTACGAGCAGTACTTC. Translating gives CASSQDRGGYEQYF.